This T cell receptor beta chain was sequenced for a study of T cells in Graves' hyperthyroidism and ophthalmopathy. Study-wide results and caveats: Most thyroid clonotypes with frequency above 0.001 were detected in blood.

Germline CDR1 DFQATT, CDR2 SNEGSKA (reference sequence). The CDR3 runs to 15 residues. Trimming took 7 bases from V and 2 from J; bases not matched to a gene: 8. Amplified regions were TCR beta CDR3 sequences from RNA transcripts. TCR CDR3 underwent first-round RT-PCR with the HTBI primer set. In TCRdb, the multiplex PCR reads were re-called with MiXCR into one record per CDR3 protein. The profile shows approximately 400,000 distinct CDR3 sequences, 15% to 18% of them singletons. This clonotype was found many times. The target antigen is unknown. The chain carries TRBV20-1 and TRBJ2-3, with 11 bases matching TRBD2. The TCR comes from a woman aged 18-29 years with Graves' hyperthyroidism that later progressed to Graves' ophthalmopathy. The sample was blood. This CDR3 is CSVAGGPGNTDTQYF. The DNA for the CDR3 is TGCAGTGTAGCGGGAGGGCCGGGGAACACAGATACGCAGTATTTT.